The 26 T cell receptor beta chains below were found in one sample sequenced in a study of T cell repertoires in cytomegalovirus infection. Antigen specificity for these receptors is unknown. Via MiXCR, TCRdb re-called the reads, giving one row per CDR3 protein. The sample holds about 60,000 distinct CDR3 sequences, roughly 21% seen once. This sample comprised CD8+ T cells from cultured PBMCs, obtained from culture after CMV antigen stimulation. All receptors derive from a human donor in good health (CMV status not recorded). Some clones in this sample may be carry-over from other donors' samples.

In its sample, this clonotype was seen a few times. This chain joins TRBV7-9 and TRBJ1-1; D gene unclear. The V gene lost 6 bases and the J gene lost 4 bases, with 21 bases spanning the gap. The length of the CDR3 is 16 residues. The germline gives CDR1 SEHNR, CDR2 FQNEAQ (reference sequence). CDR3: CASSSRASPGGTEAFF. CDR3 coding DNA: TGTGCCAGCAGTTCCCGGGCCTCCCCCGGTGGCACTGAAGCTTTCTTT.

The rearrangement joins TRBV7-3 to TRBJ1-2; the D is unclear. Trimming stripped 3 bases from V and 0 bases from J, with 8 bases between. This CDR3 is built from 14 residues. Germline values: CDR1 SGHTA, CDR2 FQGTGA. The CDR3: CASSFTATNYGYTF. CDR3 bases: TGTGCCAGCAGCTTTACAGCGACTAACTATGGCTACACCTTC.

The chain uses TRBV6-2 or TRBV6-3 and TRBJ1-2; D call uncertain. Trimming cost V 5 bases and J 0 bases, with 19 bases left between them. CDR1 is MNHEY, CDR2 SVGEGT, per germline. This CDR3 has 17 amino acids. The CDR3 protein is CASSDYSDGPANYGYTF. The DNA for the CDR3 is TGTGCCAGCAGTGATTACTCGGACGGACCAGCTAACTATGGCTACACCTTC.

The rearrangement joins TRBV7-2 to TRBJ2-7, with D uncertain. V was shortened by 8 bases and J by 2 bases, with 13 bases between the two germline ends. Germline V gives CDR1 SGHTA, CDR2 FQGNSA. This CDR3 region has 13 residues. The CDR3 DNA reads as TGTGCCAGCGCCTTGGGGTCTACCTACGAGCAGTACTTC. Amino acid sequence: CASALGSTYEQYF.

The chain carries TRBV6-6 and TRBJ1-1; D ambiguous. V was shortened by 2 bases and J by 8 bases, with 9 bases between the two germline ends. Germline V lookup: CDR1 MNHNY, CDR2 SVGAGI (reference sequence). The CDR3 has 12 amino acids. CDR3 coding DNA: TGTGCCAGCAGTTACCTCGATGCCGAAGCTTTCTTT. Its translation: CASSYLDAEAFF.

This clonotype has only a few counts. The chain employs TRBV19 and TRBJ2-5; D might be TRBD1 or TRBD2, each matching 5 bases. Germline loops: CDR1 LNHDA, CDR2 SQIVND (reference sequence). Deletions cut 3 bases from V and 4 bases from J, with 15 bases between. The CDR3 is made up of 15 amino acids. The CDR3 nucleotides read TGTGCCAGTAGTATCGGGACGGATACCGGAGAGACCCAGTACTTC. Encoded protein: CASSIGTDTGETQYF.

CDR3 in DNA: TGCGCCAGCAGCCACTCGACAGCAACCTACGAGCAGTACTTC. This gives the protein CASSHSTATYEQYF. The chain carries TRBV4-1 and TRBJ2-7; possibly TRBD1 for D (5 bases). V was pared by 3 bases and J by 2 bases, with 11 bases between. This CDR3 is built from 14 residues. Looked up from germline, CDR1 is MGHRA and CDR2 is YSYEKL.

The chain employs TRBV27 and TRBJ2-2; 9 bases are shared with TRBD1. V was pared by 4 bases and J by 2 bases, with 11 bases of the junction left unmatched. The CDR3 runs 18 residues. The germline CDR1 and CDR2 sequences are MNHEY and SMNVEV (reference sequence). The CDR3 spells CASSSFFPDRGNTGELFF. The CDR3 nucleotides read TGTGCCAGCAGTTCCTTTTTTCCGGACAGGGGAAACACCGGGGAGCTGTTTTTT.

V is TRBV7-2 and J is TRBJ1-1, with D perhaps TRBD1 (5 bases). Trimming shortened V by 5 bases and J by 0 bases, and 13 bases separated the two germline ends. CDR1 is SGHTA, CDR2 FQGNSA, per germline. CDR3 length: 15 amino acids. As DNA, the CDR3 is TGTGCCAGCAGCCGTCTGGCGGGGGTGAACACTGAAGCTTTCTTT. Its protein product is CASSRLAGVNTEAFF.

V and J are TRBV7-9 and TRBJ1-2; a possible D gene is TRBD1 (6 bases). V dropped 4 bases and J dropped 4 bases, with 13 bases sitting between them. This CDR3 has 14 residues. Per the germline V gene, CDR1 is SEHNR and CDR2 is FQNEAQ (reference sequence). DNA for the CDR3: TGTGCCAGCAGCTCGACAGGTCGCGGCTATGGCTACACCTTC. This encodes CASSSTGRGYGYTF.

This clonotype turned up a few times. The CDR3 loop reads CATPGRGNEQYF. CDR3 in DNA: TGTGCCACCCCCGGTCGGGGAAACGAGCAGTACTTC. The V call is TRBV7-2, the J call TRBJ2-7; tentative D call: TRBD2 (5 bases). Trimming shortened V by 10 bases and J by 5 bases, and 15 bases separated the two germline ends. Germline CDR1 reads SGHTA; CDR2 reads FQGNSA. There are 12 residues in the CDR3.

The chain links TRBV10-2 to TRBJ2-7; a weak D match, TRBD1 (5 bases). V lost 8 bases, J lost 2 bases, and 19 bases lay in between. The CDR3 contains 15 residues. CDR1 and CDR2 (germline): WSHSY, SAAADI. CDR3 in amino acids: CASRPDDSQTYEQYF. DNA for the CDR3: TGCGCCAGCCGTCCGGACGACAGTCAGACCTACGAGCAGTACTTC.

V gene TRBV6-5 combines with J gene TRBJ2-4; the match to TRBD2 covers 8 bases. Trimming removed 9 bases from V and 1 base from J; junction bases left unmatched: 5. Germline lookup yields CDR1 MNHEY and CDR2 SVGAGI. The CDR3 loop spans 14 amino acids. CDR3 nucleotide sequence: TGTGCCAGTAATAGCGGGACCGCCAAAAACATTCAGTACTTC. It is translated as CASNSGTAKNIQYF.

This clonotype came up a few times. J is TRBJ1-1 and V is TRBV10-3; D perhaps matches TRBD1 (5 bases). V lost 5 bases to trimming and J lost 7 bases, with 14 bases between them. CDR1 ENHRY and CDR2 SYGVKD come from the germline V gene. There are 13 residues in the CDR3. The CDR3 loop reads CAISNTGPLEAFF. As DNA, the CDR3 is TGTGCCATCAGTAATACAGGACCACTTGAAGCTTTCTTT.

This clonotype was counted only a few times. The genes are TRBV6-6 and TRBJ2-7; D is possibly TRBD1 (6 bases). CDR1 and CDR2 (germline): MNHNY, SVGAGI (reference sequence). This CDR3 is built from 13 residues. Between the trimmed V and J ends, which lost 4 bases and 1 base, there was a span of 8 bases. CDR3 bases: TGTGCCAGCAGTTGGACAGTTTCCTACGAGCAGTACTTC. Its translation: CASSWTVSYEQYF.

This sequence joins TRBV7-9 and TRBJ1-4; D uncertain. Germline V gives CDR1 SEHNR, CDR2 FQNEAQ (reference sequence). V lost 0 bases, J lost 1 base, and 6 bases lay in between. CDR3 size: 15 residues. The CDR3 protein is CASSLALGTNEKLFF. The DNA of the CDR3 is TGTGCCAGCAGCTTAGCGTTGGGAACTAATGAAAAACTGTTTTTT. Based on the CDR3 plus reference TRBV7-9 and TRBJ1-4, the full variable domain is DTGVSQNPRHKITKRGQNVTFRCDPISEHNRLYWYRQTLGQGPEFLTYFQNEAQLEKSRLLSDRFSAERPKGSFSTLEIQRTEQGDSAMYLCASSLALGTNEKLFFGSGTQLSVL.

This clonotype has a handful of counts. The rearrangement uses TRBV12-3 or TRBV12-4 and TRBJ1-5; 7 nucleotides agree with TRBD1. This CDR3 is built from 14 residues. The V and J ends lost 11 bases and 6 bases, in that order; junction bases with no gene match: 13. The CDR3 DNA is TGTGCCTCGTCAGCAGGGGGGAACCGTCAGCCCCAGCATTTT. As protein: CASSAGGNRQPQHF.

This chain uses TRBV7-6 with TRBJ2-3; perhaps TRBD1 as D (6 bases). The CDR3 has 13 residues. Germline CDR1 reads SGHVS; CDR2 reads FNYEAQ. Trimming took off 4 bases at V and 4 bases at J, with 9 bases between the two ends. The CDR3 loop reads CASSSSGADTQYF. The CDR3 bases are TGTGCCAGCAGCTCCTCAGGGGCAGATACGCAGTATTTT. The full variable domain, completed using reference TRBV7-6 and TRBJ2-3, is GAGVSQSPRYKVTKRGQDVALRCDPISGHVSLYWYRQALGQGPEFLTYFNYEAQQDKSGLPNDRFSAERPEGSISTLTIQRTEQRDSAMYRCASSSSGADTQYFGPGTRLTVL.

The CDR3 coding sequence is TGTGCCAGCAGCTCCCGGACTAGCGGGGATAGCACAGATACGCAGTATTTT. It codes for CASSSRTSGDSTDTQYF. The genes are TRBV11-2 and TRBJ2-3, with 12 nucleotides matching TRBD2. CDR3 length: 17 residues. The germline V gene has CDR1 SGHAT and CDR2 FQNNGV. The junction had 5 bases not matched to a gene; V was cut back by 4 bases and J by 0 bases.

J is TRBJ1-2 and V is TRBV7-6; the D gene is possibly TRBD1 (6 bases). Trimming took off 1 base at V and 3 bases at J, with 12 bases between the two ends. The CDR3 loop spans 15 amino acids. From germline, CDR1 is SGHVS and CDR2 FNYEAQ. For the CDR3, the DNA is TGTGCCAGCAGCTTAGAACGGGGGCCGGACTATGGCTACACCTTC. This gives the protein CASSLERGPDYGYTF.

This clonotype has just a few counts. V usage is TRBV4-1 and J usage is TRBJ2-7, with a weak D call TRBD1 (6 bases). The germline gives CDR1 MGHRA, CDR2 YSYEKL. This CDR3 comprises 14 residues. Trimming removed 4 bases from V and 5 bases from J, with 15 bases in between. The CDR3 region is CASSLKVGADEQYF. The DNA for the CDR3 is TGCGCCAGCAGCCTGAAGGTGGGGGCGGACGAGCAGTACTTC.

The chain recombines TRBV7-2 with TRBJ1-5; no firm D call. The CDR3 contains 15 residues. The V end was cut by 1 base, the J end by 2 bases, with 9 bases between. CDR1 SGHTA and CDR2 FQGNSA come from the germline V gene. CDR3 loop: CASSLGRLGNQPQHF. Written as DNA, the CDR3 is TGTGCCAGCAGCTTAGGAAGATTAGGCAATCAGCCCCAGCATTTT. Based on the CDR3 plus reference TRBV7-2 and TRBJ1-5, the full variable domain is GAGVSQSPSNKVTEKGKDVELRCDPISGHTALYWYRQSLGQGLEFLIYFQGNSAPDKSGLPSDRFSAERTGGSVSTLTIQRTQQEDSAVYLCASSLGRLGNQPQHFGDGTRLSIL.

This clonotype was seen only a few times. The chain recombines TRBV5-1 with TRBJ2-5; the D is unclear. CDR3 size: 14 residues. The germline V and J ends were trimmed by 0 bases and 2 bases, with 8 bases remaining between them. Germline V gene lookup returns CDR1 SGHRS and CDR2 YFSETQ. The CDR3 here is CASSLVQIQETQYF. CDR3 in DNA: TGCGCCAGCAGCTTGGTCCAGATTCAAGAGACCCAGTACTTC.

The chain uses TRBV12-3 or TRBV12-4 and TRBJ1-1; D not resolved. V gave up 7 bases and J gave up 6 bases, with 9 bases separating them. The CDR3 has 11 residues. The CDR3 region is CASKMMAEAFF. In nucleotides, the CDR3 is TGTGCCAGCAAGATGATGGCTGAAGCTTTCTTT.

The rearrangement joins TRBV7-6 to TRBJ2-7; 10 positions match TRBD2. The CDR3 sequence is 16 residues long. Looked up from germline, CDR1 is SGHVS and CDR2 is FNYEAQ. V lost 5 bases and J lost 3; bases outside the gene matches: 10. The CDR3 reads CASSASGLAAYYEQYV. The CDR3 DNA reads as TGTGCCAGCAGCGCATCAGGACTAGCGGCGTACTACGAGCAGTACGTC.

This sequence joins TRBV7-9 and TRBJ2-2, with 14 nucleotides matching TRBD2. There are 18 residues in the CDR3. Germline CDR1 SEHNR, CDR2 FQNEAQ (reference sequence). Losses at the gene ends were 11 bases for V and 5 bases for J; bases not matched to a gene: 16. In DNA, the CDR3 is TGTGCCCTCCCGGAGCGGACTAGCGGGGGGCCGAGAACCGGGGAGCTGTTTTTT. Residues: CALPERTSGGPRTGELFF.